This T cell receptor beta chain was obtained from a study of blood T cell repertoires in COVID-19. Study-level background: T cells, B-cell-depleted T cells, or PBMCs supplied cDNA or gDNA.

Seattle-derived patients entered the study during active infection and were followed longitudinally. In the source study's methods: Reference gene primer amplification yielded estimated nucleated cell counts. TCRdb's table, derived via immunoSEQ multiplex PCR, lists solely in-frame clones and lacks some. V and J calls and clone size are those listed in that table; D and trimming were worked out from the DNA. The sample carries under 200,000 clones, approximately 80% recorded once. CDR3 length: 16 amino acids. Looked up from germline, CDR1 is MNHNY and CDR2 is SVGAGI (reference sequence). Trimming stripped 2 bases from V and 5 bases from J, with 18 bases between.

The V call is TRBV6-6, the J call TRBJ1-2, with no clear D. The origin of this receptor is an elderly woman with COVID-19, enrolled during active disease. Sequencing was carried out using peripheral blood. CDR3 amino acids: CASSYGYGSLVYGYTF. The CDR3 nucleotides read TGTGCCAGCAGTTACGGGTACGGGAGCCTCGTTTATGGCTACACCTTC.